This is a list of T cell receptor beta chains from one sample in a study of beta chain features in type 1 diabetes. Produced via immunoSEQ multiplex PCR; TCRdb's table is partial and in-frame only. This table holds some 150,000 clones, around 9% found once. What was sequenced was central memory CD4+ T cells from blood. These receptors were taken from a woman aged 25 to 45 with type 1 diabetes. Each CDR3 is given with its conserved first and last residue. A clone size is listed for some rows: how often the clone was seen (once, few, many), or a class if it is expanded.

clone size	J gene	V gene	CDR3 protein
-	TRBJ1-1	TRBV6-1	CASREMTGYEAFF
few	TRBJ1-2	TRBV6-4	CANLDREDGYTF
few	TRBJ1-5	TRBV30	CAWSLLGSQPQHF
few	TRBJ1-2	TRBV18	CASSADRVDGYTF
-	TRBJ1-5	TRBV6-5	CASSYSSGQPQHF
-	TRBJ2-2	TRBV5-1	CASSGGNTGELFF
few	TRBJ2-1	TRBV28	CAIPAGTSGSSEQFF
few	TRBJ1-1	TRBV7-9	CASSLGQGANTEAFF
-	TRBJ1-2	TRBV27	CASSLSATAGFHGYTF
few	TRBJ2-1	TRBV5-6	CASSTPGGEQFF
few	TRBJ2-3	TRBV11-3	CASSLGEVVTDTQYF
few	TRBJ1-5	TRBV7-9	CASRERDRHNQPQHF
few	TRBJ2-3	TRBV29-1	CSVDRLAGGTDTQYF
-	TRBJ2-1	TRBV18	CASSPGAGEWNEQFF
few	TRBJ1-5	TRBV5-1	CASSSGQGDQPQHF
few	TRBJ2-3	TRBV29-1	CSVEDSSWSVRPTDTQYF
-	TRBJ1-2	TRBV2	CASRGQGDYGYTF
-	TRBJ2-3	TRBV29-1	CSVEVPGYTQYF
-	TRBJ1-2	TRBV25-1	CASSYRGSQYGYTF
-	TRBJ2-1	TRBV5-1	CASSLGGPLNYNEQFF
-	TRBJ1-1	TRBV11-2	CASSLVRGTEAFF
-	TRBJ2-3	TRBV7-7	CASSGSGSDTQYF
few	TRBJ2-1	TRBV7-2	CASSFMSGKYNEQFF
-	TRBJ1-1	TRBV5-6	CASSPYMYAEAFF
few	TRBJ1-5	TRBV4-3	CASSPRQASNQPQHF
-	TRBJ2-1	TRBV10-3	CAIRTSGAGSYNEQFF